This TCR beta chain is drawn from a study of blood T cell repertoires in COVID-19. Study-wide context: Material from acute and convalescent COVID-19 was sourced from the United States, Italy and Spain. Sources were T cells, B-cell-depleted T cells, or PBMCs; the material itself was cDNA or gDNA.

V shed 0 bases, J shed 2 bases, and the junction held 5 bases outside the gene matches. Germline CDR1 is SGHTA and CDR2 is FQGNSA. The CDR3 has 16 residues. How the authors handled the data: Amplification from reference gene primers served as the basis for estimated nucleated cell counts. The table came from immunoSEQ multiplex PCR; TCRdb's copy has only in-frame clones and leaves some out. V, J and clone size derive from that table, while D and trimming were established from the DNA sequence. The sample shows around 190,000 clones, 65% to 90% of them seen only once. The receptor was derived from a human donor in a cohort sampled during active COVID-19. The sample was peripheral blood. V usage is TRBV7-2 and J usage is TRBJ2-3; 7 nucleotides match TRBD2. The CDR3 sequence is CASSLAGTTFTDTQYF. The DNA of the CDR3 is TGTGCCAGCAGCTTAGCTGGGACTACCTTCACAGATACGCAGTATTTT. The variable domain in full, completed from reference TRBV7-2 and TRBJ2-3, reads GAGVSQSPSNKVTEKGKDVELRCDPISGHTALYWYRQSLGQGLEFLIYFQGNSAPDKSGLPSDRFSAERTGGSVSTLTIQRTQQEDSAVYLCASSLAGTTFTDTQYFGPGTRLTVL.